A selection of T cell receptor beta chains follows, all from one sample in a study of blood T cell repertoires in COVID-19. Sequencing was performed with immunoSEQ multiplex PCR; in TCRdb, only in-frame clones are kept and a portion is missing. The data contain approximately 120,000 clones, approximately 80% of them singletons. What was sequenced was peripheral blood. These TCRs come from a human donor in a cohort sampled during active COVID-19. The CDR3 runs from the conserved cysteine through the conserved F or W. Each record gives: J gene, D gene, V gene, clone size, CDR3 DNA, CDR3 protein. The D gene is left open where the match is weak. Clone size is shown for a subset of rows, as once, few, many or a class of expanded clone.

TRBJ1-4,.,TRBV4-3,.,TGCGCCAGCAGCCAATCGACCCAGGGTGACGAAAAACTGTTTTTT,CASSQSTQGDEKLFF
TRBJ2-3,TRBD2,TRBV4-3,.,TGCGCCAGCAGCCAACGATCTAGCGGGGGGGCAGATACGCAGTATTTT,CASSQRSSGGADTQYF
TRBJ2-7,TRBD2,TRBV7-9,few,TGTGCCAGCGGACTAGCGCCCGACTACGAGCAGTACTTC,CASGLAPDYEQYF
TRBJ1-5,.,TRBV28,.,TGTGCCAGCAGGACATCAGGTCAGCCCCAGCATTTT,CASRTSGQPQHF
TRBJ2-7,.,TRBV6-5,.,TGTGCCAGCAGTCCCCGAGAGGGATCCTACGAGCAGTACTTC,CASSPREGSYEQYF
TRBJ1-5,TRBD1,TRBV19,.,TGTGCCAGTAAGGGACAGGGGGGACCCCGGGGGCAGCCCCAGCATTTT,CASKGQGGPRGQPQHF
TRBJ1-3,.,TRBV6-2/TRBV6-3,once,TGTGCCAGCAGTTATGGGAGCTCCTACTCTGGAAACACCATATATTTT,CASSYGSSYSGNTIYF
TRBJ2-7,.,TRBV2,.,TGTGTCAGCAGCTCCGGGACTCCGCCCTACGAGCAGTACTTC,CVSSSGTPPYEQYF
TRBJ2-2,.,TRBV9,few,TGTGCCAGCAGCGTATCCCGCGGGGAGCTGTTTTTT,CASSVSRGELFF
TRBJ2-5,.,TRBV3-1/TRBV3-2,.,TGTGCCAGCAGCCAAGTATCCCAAGAGACCCAGTACTTC,CASSQVSQETQYF
TRBJ2-1,TRBD2,TRBV11-1,.,TGTGCCAGCAGCCAAGAGGCGGGAGATTACAATGAGCAGTTCTTC,CASSQEAGDYNEQFF
TRBJ2-1,.,TRBV18,.,TGTGCCAGCTCACCACCGCCGGGATTGAATGAGCAGTTCTTC,CASSPPPGLNEQFF
TRBJ1-2,.,TRBV28,.,TGTGCCAGCAGCTACAGAGATGGCTACACCTTC,CASSYRDGYTF
TRBJ2-1,.,TRBV18,.,TGTGCCAGCCTCCCAGGACTAACTAAAAACAATGAGCAGTTCTTC,CASLPGLTKNNEQFF
TRBJ2-7,TRBD2,TRBV29-1,few,TGCAGCGTTGAACTAGCGGGAGGGCGCGAGCAGTACTTC,CSVELAGGREQYF
TRBJ2-7,.,TRBV11-2,.,TGTGCCAGCAGCAATCCATCGACAGGAACCTACGAGCAGTACTTC,CASSNPSTGTYEQYF
TRBJ2-3,TRBD2,TRBV9,.,TGTGCCAGCAGCGTAGTCCCTAGCGGGGACGGTACGCAGTATTTT,CASSVVPSGDGTQYF
TRBJ2-1,.,TRBV29-1,.,TGCAGCGTTGATGACAGATCCTACAATGAGCAGTTCTTC,CSVDDRSYNEQFF
TRBJ1-2,.,TRBV3-1/TRBV3-2,.,TGTGCCAGCAGCCAAGGGGGGGGACGGGTTTATGGCTACACCTTC,CASSQGGGRVYGYTF
TRBJ2-2,.,TRBV4-1,.,TGCGCCAGCACCCGACAGGAGAACACCGGGGAGCTGTTTTTT,CASTRQENTGELFF
TRBJ1-2,TRBD1,TRBV2,.,TGTGCCAGCAGTGCGACAGGGGGCTTTGGCTACACCTTC,CASSATGGFGYTF
TRBJ2-7,TRBD2,TRBV7-2,.,TGTGCCAGCAGCTTAGCGCAGGCTAGCGGGGGGAGCTCCTACGAGCAGTACTTC,CASSLAQASGGSSYEQYF
TRBJ2-7,.,TRBV28,.,TGTGCCAGCAGTTCCCCGGGACCCCAGGAGGGTTACGAGCAGTACTTC,CASSSPGPQEGYEQYF
TRBJ2-5,.,TRBV6-6,.,TGTGCCACAACGGAAACACTGCCACGAGGGACCCAGTACTTC,CATTETLPRGTQYF
TRBJ2-1,TRBD2,TRBV7-9,.,TGTGCCAGCAGCTTAACTAGCGCGACCTACAATGAGCAGTTCTTC,CASSLTSATYNEQFF
TRBJ2-7,TRBD1,TRBV19,once,TGTGCCAGTAGTATCACCGGACAGGGGGGCGAGCAGTACTTC,CASSITGQGGEQYF
TRBJ2-5,.,TRBV5-1,.,TGCGCCAGCAGCCTGCGGGACAGCGAAGAGACCCAGTACTTC,CASSLRDSEETQYF
TRBJ1-2,TRBD1,TRBV27,.,TGTGCCAGCAGTCTGTCGTCTATGAGACAGGGATTTTTCTATGGCTACACCTTC,CASSLSSMRQGFFYGYTF
TRBJ1-2,.,TRBV19,.,TGTGCCAGTACGGGTAACTATGGCTACACCTTC,CASTGNYGYTF
TRBJ2-5,TRBD2,TRBV2,.,TGTGCCACCAAGCGGGAGCTGGGAGAGACCCAGTACTTC,CATKRELGETQYF
TRBJ2-7,TRBD2,TRBV28,.,TGTGCCAGCACCGATGGACTAGCGGGAGGGCTTTACGAGCAGTACTTC,CASTDGLAGGLYEQYF
TRBJ2-3,TRBD2,TRBV5-1,.,TGCGCCAGCAGCTTGGGTCTAGCGGGGGCCACAGATACGCAGTATTTT,CASSLGLAGATDTQYF
TRBJ2-5,TRBD2,TRBV5-4,.,TGTGCCAGCAGCCCGACTAGCGGGGGCAAAGAGACCCAGTACTTC,CASSPTSGGKETQYF
TRBJ2-6,TRBD1,TRBV7-9,.,TGTGCCAGCAGCTCAGGGGGAACAGGGGCCAACGTCCTGACTTTC,CASSSGGTGANVLTF
TRBJ1-4,TRBD1,TRBV4-1,.,TGCGCCAGGGCGCCGGGACAGGCTAATGAAAAACTGTTTTTT,CARAPGQANEKLFF
TRBJ2-7,TRBD1,TRBV5-6,.,TGTGCCAGCAGCTTGCCTGGGACAGGCATAAGCTCCTACGAGCAGTACTTC,CASSLPGTGISSYEQYF
TRBJ1-1,.,TRBV30,.,TGTGCCTGGAGTCCGACAGCTTTGGACACTGAAGCTTTCTTT,CAWSPTALDTEAFF
TRBJ2-2,TRBD2,TRBV7-3,.,TGTGCCAGCAGCCCGAGCGGGACCAACACCGGGGAGCTGTTTTTT,CASSPSGTNTGELFF
TRBJ1-5,.,TRBV28,few,TGTGCCAGCAGTTTATCCAGGGGTAGTCAGCCCCAGCATTTT,CASSLSRGSQPQHF
TRBJ2-1,TRBD2,TRBV11-2,.,TGTGCCAGCAGCTTAAGGGCTAGCGGGGGGCTAGTCCATGAGCAGTTCTTC,CASSLRASGGLVHEQFF
TRBJ2-6,TRBD2,TRBV18,.,TGTGCCAGCTCACACGGACTAGCGGGAGGTGGGGCCAACGTCCTGACTTTC,CASSHGLAGGGANVLTF
TRBJ1-2,.,TRBV2,.,TGTGCCAGCACTGAACAGGGCACTCCCTATGGCTACACCTTC,CASTEQGTPYGYTF
TRBJ1-1,TRBD1,TRBV5-1,.,TGCGCCAGCAGCTTGGTAGGCGGGACAGGGGTTGGGGAAGCTTTCTTT,CASSLVGGTGVGEAFF